This T cell receptor beta chain was documented in a study of cytomegalovirus exposure and HLA in healthy donors. Notes on this clone: Antigen: not known.

This CDR3 contains 15 residues. CDR1 and CDR2 (germline): MNHEY, SVGAGI. The junction had 9 bases not matched to a gene; V was cut back by 2 bases and J by 5 bases. The PCR employed 60 Vbeta primers together with 13 Jbeta primers. In the source study's methods: About 12 million of 75 million to 85 million unique TCR beta chains were shared, per a later count. Data came from immunoSEQ multiplex PCR; TCRdb stores just in-frame clones and leaves some out. From that table come the V and J calls and clone size; the DNA was used to work out D and trimming. The repertoire shows approximately 110,000 clones; the top ten hold less than 3%. The study, taken as a whole, reports: Confirmation was obtained in vitro that a few CMV-associated chains are specific for CMV antigens. In a later analysis, TCR beta V- and J-gene trimming showed a link to a missense DCLRE1C variant. There were some V segments, including TRBV6-2 and TRBV6-3, excluded as indistinguishable.

The clonotype originates from a man in his thirties or forties in good health and CMV-seronegative. Sequenced material: PBMCs. V usage is TRBV6-5 and J usage is TRBJ2-7; TRBD2 aligns across 7 bases. Written as DNA, the CDR3 is TGTGCCAGCAGTTACGCGGGGAGGGAGGGCAACGAGCAGTACTTC. Protein: CASSYAGREGNEQYF.